These 32 T cell receptor beta chains originate from one sample sequenced in a study of blood T cell repertoires in COVID-19. The assay was immunoSEQ multiplex PCR, and TCRdb's table has in-frame clones only and misses some. In the table there are some 250,000 clones, roughly nine tenths of which are singletons. The source material was peripheral blood. These receptors were obtained from a man in his sixties with acute or convalescent COVID-19.

The rearrangement uses TRBV7-8 and TRBJ2-7; TRBD2 matches 8 bases. Trimming took 0 bases from V and 2 from J; bases not matched to a gene: 3. The CDR3 covers 15 residues. Per the germline V gene, CDR1 is SGHVS and CDR2 is FQNEAQ. The CDR3 sequence is CASSLAGLVTYEQYF. The CDR3, as DNA: TGTGCCAGCAGCTTAGCGGGACTAGTCACCTACGAGCAGTACTTC.

The chain is built from TRBV4-1 and TRBJ1-1; 7 bases fit TRBD1. Trimming at V came to 3 bases and at J to 7 bases, leaving 8 bases not matched to a gene. The CDR3 is 14 residues long. The germline gives CDR1 MGHRA, CDR2 YSYEKL. CDR3 bases: TGCGCCAGCAGCCACCCGGGACAGAGACTTGAAGCTTTCTTT. Translating gives CASSHPGQRLEAFF.

This clone was recorded once. The CDR3 is CASSGGSRQNQPQHF. The CDR3 DNA sequence: TGTGCCAGCAGTGGAGGAAGCAGACAGAACCAGCCCCAGCATTTT. J is TRBJ1-5 and V is TRBV25-1; possibly TRBD1 for D (5 bases). The CDR3 has 15 amino acids. The ends were cut back, 4 bases at V and 7 bases at J, with 17 bases in the middle. The V gene's germline CDR1 is MGHDK and CDR2 SYGVNS. Based on the CDR3 plus reference TRBV25-1 and TRBJ1-5, the full variable domain is EADIYQTPRYLVIGTGKKITLECSQTMGHDKMYWYQQDPGMELHLIHYSYGVNSTEKGDLSSESTVSRIRTEHFPLTLESARPSHTSQYLCASSGGSRQNQPQHFGDGTRLSIL.

The chain recombines TRBV19 with TRBJ1-5, with 7 nucleotides matching TRBD1. The CDR3 sequence is 15 residues long. Germline V gene data show CDR1 as LNHDA and CDR2 as SQIVND (reference sequence). The trim removed 2 bases at V and 1 base at J, leaving 2 bases unmatched. CDR3 nucleotide sequence: TGTGCCAGTAGTATAACAGGGGTCAGCAATCAGCCCCAGCATTTT. Amino acids: CASSITGVSNQPQHF.

The V and J genes are TRBV19 and TRBJ1-1, with a possible D match to TRBD1 (6 bases). Germline loops: CDR1 LNHDA, CDR2 SQIVND (reference sequence). The CDR3 is 14 residues long. V was shortened by 10 bases and J by 0 bases, with 15 bases between the two germline ends. The CDR3 coding sequence is TGTGCCACGGGGCCGGGACAACTGAACACTGAAGCTTTCTTT. It specifies CATGPGQLNTEAFF.

V is TRBV28 and J is TRBJ1-6, with D hard to call. With 5 bases removed from V and 0 bases from J, the gap between germline ends came to 14 bases. This CDR3 region has 17 residues. Germline-derived CDR1 and CDR2 are MDHEN and SYDVKM. The CDR3 loop reads CASSIQRPSSYNSPLHF. CDR3 bases: TGTGCCAGCAGTATTCAGCGACCCAGCTCCTATAATTCACCCCTCCACTTT.

J is TRBJ1-5 and V is TRBV27, with TRBD1 identical over 7 bases. The CDR3 spans 13 residues. Germline loops: CDR1 MNHEY, CDR2 SMNVEV (reference sequence). Germline trimming cut 5 bases from V and 7 bases from J; bases unmatched to any gene: 5. Written as DNA, the CDR3 is TGTGCCAGCAGTCCCAGGGGGTGGCAGCCCCAGCATTTT. Translating gives CASSPRGWQPQHF.

The chain has TRBV28 and TRBJ2-1; TRBD1 is a possible D gene (5 bases). V shed 5 bases and J shed 9 bases, with 17 bases lying between them. Germline V CDR1 and CDR2: MDHEN, SYDVKM. The CDR3 runs 14 residues. The CDR3 bases are TGTGCCAGCAGTAGCTGGCTAGTCGACAGTGAGCAGTTCTTC. Translating it yields CASSSWLVDSEQFF.

CDR3 in DNA: TGTGCCTCTCGGGTCTCACCCTACGAGCAGTACTTC. The encoded protein is CASRVSPYEQYF. The genes are TRBV2 and TRBJ2-7, with no clear D. This CDR3 has 12 residues. Germline loops: CDR1 SNHLY, CDR2 FYNNEI. Trimming cost V 11 bases and J 2 bases, with 13 bases left between them. Looking up the rest from reference TRBV2 and TRBJ2-7 gives the full variable domain: EPEVTQTPSHQVTQMGQEVILRCVPISNHLYFYWYRQILGQKVEFLVSFYNNEISEKSEIFDDQFSVERPDGSNFTLKIRSTKLEDSAMYFCASRVSPYEQYFGPGTRLTVT.

V usage is TRBV6-1 and J usage is TRBJ2-7; D not resolved. The CDR3 is made up of 17 amino acids. The germline V and J ends were trimmed by 1 base and 3 bases, with 19 bases remaining between them. In germline, CDR1 is MNHNS, CDR2 SASEGT. For the CDR3, the DNA is TGTGCCAGCAGTGAAGTGCTGGGCAGGCTTGGTATCTACGAGCAGTACTTC. The encoded protein is CASSEVLGRLGIYEQYF.

The chain employs TRBV5-4 and TRBJ1-2; 8 bases align to TRBD1. The CDR3 loop spans 15 amino acids. V trimming: 1 base; J trimming: 5 bases; junction bases outside the gene matches: 7. Germline V gives CDR1 SGHNT, CDR2 YYREEE (reference sequence). In DNA, the CDR3 is TGTGCCAGCAGCTTGATTCAGGGGGCTCGTTATGGCTACACCTTC. Translation gives CASSLIQGARYGYTF.

This chain connects TRBV19 to TRBJ2-1, with D maybe TRBD2 (6 bases). The CDR3 runs 16 residues. Between the trimmed V and J ends, which lost 3 bases and 1 base, there was a span of 13 bases. Germline lookup yields CDR1 LNHDA and CDR2 SQIVND (reference sequence). CDR3 DNA sequence: TGTGCCAGTAGTATGCGGAGGGGTAGGTCCTACAATGAGCAGTTCTTC. Amino acids: CASSMRRGRSYNEQFF.

The V call is TRBV9, the J call TRBJ2-5; 9 bases align to TRBD1. After removal of 4 bases from V and 2 bases from J, the junction contained 6 bases not matched to a gene. Germline assignment: CDR1 SGDLS and CDR2 YYNGEE. This CDR3 region has 15 residues. The CDR3 nucleotides are TGTGCCAGCAGCCCCCGGACAGGGGTACAAGAGACCCAGTACTTC. Its protein product is CASSPRTGVQETQYF. The full variable domain, with the rest looked up from reference TRBV9 and TRBJ2-5, is DSGVTQTPKHLITATGQRVTLRCSPRSGDLSVYWYQQSLDQGLQFLIQYYNGEERAKGNILERFSAQQFPDLHSELNLSSLELGDSALYFCASSPRTGVQETQYFGPGTRLLVL.

The rearrangement links TRBV4-3 to TRBJ2-3, with D perhaps TRBD1 (5 bases). Germline V gene data show CDR1 as LGHNA and CDR2 as YSLEER. The ends were cut back, 0 bases at V and 1 base at J, with 11 bases in the middle. CDR3 length: 16 amino acids. Here the CDR3 reads CASSQEGRVGTDTQYF. Written as DNA, the CDR3 is TGCGCCAGCAGCCAAGAAGGCAGGGTGGGCACAGATACGCAGTATTTT.

The gene calls are TRBV5-1 and TRBJ2-5, with 7 positions matching TRBD2. After removal of 0 bases from V and 1 base from J, the junction contained 6 bases not matched to a gene. Germline assignment: CDR1 SGHRS and CDR2 YFSETQ. This CDR3 spans 16 amino acids. Here the CDR3 reads CASSLVSGGGQETQYF. CDR3 sequence (DNA): TGCGCCAGCAGCTTGGTTTCGGGAGGAGGCCAAGAGACCCAGTACTTC.

This sequence joins TRBV14 and TRBJ2-2, with 8 bases aligning to TRBD1. J was trimmed by 4 bases and V by 1 base; bases with no gene match: 5. CDR3 length: 16 residues. CDR1 is SGHDN, CDR2 FVKESK, per germline. Written as DNA, the CDR3 is TGTGCCAGCAGCCAAGCCGGGACAGGATTCACCGGGGAGCTGTTTTTT. As protein: CASSQAGTGFTGELFF.

In its sample, this clone was seen once. J is TRBJ1-2 and V is TRBV25-1, with D unclear. Per germline, CDR1 MGHDK and CDR2 SYGVNS. This CDR3 region has 15 residues. Trimming shortened V by 2 bases and J by 3 bases, and 13 bases separated the two germline ends. The CDR3 coding sequence is TGTGCCAGCAGTGAAGGTCTAGCCGTCGACTATGGCTACACCTTC. Its protein product is CASSEGLAVDYGYTF.

The rearrangement links TRBV6-5 to TRBJ1-1, with 9 bases lining up with TRBD1. Unmatched junction bases numbered 4, after V lost 2 bases and J lost 6 bases. The CDR3 runs 14 residues. From germline, CDR1 is MNHEY and CDR2 SVGAGI. This chain's CDR3 is CASSYTGGLAEAFF. CDR3 in DNA: TGTGCCAGCAGTTACACAGGGGGCTTGGCTGAAGCTTTCTTT.

The genes are TRBV7-8 and TRBJ2-1, with 7 positions matching TRBD2. This CDR3 contains 15 residues. The germline V gene has CDR1 SGHVS and CDR2 FQNEAQ. Trimming cost V 5 bases and J 7 bases; bases outside gene matches: 11. Here the CDR3 DNA reads TGTGCCAGCAGCCTGGGTAGCGGGCCCTTTAATGAGCAGTTCTTC. Translating gives CASSLGSGPFNEQFF.

This clone was recorded only once. The chain is built from TRBV5-1 and TRBJ2-2; TRBD1 might be the D (5 bases). Trimming pared 0 bases from V and 4 bases from J, leaving 10 bases between. Germline values: CDR1 SGHRS, CDR2 YFSETQ. CDR3 length equals 15 residues. The CDR3 reads CASSLEGMGTGELFF. The CDR3 DNA sequence: TGCGCCAGCAGCTTGGAGGGGATGGGCACCGGGGAGCTGTTTTTT.

The gene calls are TRBV5-1 and TRBJ2-7, with D possibly TRBD2 on 7 matching bases. Per germline, CDR1 SGHRS and CDR2 YFSETQ. The CDR3 spans 15 residues. V was clipped by 0 bases and J by 3 bases, with 13 bases between them. CDR3 sequence (DNA): TGCGCCAGCAGCTTGGTGGCAGGGGAGGGCTACGAGCAGTACTTC. Amino acid sequence: CASSLVAGEGYEQYF. Complete variable domain (other parts from reference TRBV5-1 and TRBJ2-7): KAGVTQTPRYLIKTRGQQVTLSCSPISGHRSVSWYQQTPGQGLQFLFEYFSETQRNKGNFPGRFSGRQFSNSRSEMNVSTLELGDSALYLCASSLVAGEGYEQYFGPGTRLTVT.

V and J are TRBV28 and TRBJ2-4, with 9 bases fitting TRBD1. Germline CDR1 MDHEN, CDR2 SYDVKM. The junction had 6 bases not matched to a gene; V was cut back by 6 bases and J by 3 bases. The CDR3 has 15 amino acids. For the CDR3, the DNA is TGTGCCAGCAGCCCCGACAGGGGGTACAAAAACATTCAGTACTTC. This translates into CASSPDRGYKNIQYF.

The CDR3 protein is CASSLDRGETQYF. The CDR3 DNA is TGTGCCAGCAGCTTAGACAGGGGAGAGACCCAGTACTTC. This chain links TRBV7-6 with TRBJ2-5; 7 bases line up with TRBD1. The CDR3 spans 13 residues. CDR1 SGHVS and CDR2 FNYEAQ come from the germline V gene. V gave up 1 base and J gave up 4 bases; unmatched junction bases: 0.

The V call is TRBV19, the J call TRBJ1-5, with 7 bases identical to TRBD1. V gave up 6 bases and J gave up 0 bases; unmatched junction bases: 8. This CDR3 spans 16 amino acids. Germline loops: CDR1 LNHDA, CDR2 SQIVND (reference sequence). The CDR3 DNA reads as TGTGCCAGTAGCGGTACTCGACAGGGTAGCAATCAGCCCCAGCATTTT. It yields the protein CASSGTRQGSNQPQHF. Combining the CDR3 with reference TRBV19 and TRBJ1-5 gives the whole variable domain DGGITQSPKYLFRKEGQNVTLSCEQNLNHDAMYWYRQDPGQGLRLIYYSQIVNDFQKGDIAEGYSVSREKKESFPLTVTSAQKNPTAFYLCASSGTRQGSNQPQHFGDGTRLSIL.

This chain joins TRBV7-2 and TRBJ2-1; TRBD2 matches 14 bases. The CDR3 runs 17 residues. Trimming took 5 bases from V and 8 from J; bases not matched to a gene: 11. Germline V gives CDR1 SGHTA, CDR2 FQGNSA. The CDR3 is CASSLGTSGSGNDEQFF. The CDR3 nucleotides are TGTGCCAGCAGCCTAGGGACTAGCGGGAGTGGAAACGATGAGCAGTTCTTC.

The rearrangement uses TRBV7-9 and TRBJ2-5; 9 nucleotides agree with TRBD2. CDR1 and CDR2 from the germline V gene are SEHNR and FQNEAQ (reference sequence). The V and J ends lost 5 bases and 2 bases, in that order; junction bases with no gene match: 12. This CDR3 is 17 amino acids long. The CDR3 nucleotides read TGTGCCAGCAGCCCTAGGTTTAGCGGGAGTATGCAAGAGACCCAGTACTTC. Its protein is CASSPRFSGSMQETQYF.

This clone was counted once. The J gene is TRBJ2-7, the V gene TRBV5-1, with 8 bases identical to TRBD1. This CDR3 is built from 14 residues. Per germline, CDR1 SGHRS and CDR2 YFSETQ. With V trimmed by 0 bases and J by 6 bases, 5 bases remained unmatched. As DNA, the CDR3 is TGCGCCAGCAGCTTGGGACAGGGGCAGGGCGAGCAGTACTTC. Protein product: CASSLGQGQGEQYF.

As for this clone: The sample carries other DNA sequences with the same CDR3. The rearrangement joins TRBV12-3 or TRBV12-4 to TRBJ1-1; D uncertain. The CDR3 runs to 13 residues. V gave up 3 bases and J gave up 1 base, with 6 bases separating them. CDR3 in amino acids: CASSFSGNTEAFF. The CDR3 bases are TGTGCCAGCAGTTTTTCGGGGAACACTGAAGCTTTCTTT.

The chain employs TRBV9 and TRBJ2-3, with TRBD1 identical over 7 bases. V was clipped by 4 bases and J by 3 bases; unmatched bases: 8. The CDR3 is 15 residues long. The V gene's germline CDR1 is SGDLS and CDR2 YYNGEE. CDR3 in amino acids: CASSPRQGRTDTQYF. The CDR3 coding sequence is TGTGCCAGCAGCCCACGACAGGGCCGGACAGATACGCAGTATTTT.

V usage is TRBV5-1 and J usage is TRBJ2-7; D gene unclear. Germline V CDR1 and CDR2: SGHRS, YFSETQ. V dropped 6 bases and J dropped 5 bases, with 18 bases sitting between them. This CDR3 is built from 14 residues. CDR3 region: CASTQLGPYDEQYF. The DNA of the CDR3 is TGCGCCAGCACCCAACTCGGTCCGTATGACGAGCAGTACTTC.

The V and J genes are TRBV27 and TRBJ1-6, with D hard to call. This CDR3 region has 13 residues. Germline V gene data show CDR1 as MNHEY and CDR2 as SMNVEV (reference sequence). Trimming cost V 4 bases and J 11 bases, with 12 bases left between them. The CDR3 coding sequence is TGTGCCAGCAGTTGGAGCTCAAGACCACCCCTCCACTTT. Residues: CASSWSSRPPLHF.

The V gene is TRBV4-3, the J gene TRBJ1-1; a weak D match, TRBD1 (5 bases). Per germline, CDR1 LGHNA and CDR2 YSLEER. The CDR3 sequence is 14 residues long. V was clipped by 4 bases and J by 5 bases, with 14 bases between them. In nucleotides, the CDR3 is TGCGCCAGCAGCCCCGCCCTGCGGGGGACTGAAGCTTTCTTT. Translating gives CASSPALRGTEAFF.